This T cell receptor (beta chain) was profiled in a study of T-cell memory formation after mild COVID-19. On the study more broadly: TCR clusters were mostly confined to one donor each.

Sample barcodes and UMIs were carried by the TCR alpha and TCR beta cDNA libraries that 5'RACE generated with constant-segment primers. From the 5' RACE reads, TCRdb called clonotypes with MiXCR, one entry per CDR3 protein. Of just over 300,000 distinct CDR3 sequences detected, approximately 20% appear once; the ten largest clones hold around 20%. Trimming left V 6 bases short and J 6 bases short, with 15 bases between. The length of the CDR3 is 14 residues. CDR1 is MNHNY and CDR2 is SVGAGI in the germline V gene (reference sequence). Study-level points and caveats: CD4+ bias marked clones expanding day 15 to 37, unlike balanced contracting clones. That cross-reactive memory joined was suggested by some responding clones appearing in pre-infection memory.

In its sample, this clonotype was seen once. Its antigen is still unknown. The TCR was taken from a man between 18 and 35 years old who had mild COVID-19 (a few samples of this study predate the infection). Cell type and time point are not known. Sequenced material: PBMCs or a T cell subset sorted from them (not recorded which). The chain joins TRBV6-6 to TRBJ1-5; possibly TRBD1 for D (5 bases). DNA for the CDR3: TGTGCCAGCAGCATACCAGGGTACGGTCAGCCCCAGCATTTT. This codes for CASSIPGYGQPQHF.